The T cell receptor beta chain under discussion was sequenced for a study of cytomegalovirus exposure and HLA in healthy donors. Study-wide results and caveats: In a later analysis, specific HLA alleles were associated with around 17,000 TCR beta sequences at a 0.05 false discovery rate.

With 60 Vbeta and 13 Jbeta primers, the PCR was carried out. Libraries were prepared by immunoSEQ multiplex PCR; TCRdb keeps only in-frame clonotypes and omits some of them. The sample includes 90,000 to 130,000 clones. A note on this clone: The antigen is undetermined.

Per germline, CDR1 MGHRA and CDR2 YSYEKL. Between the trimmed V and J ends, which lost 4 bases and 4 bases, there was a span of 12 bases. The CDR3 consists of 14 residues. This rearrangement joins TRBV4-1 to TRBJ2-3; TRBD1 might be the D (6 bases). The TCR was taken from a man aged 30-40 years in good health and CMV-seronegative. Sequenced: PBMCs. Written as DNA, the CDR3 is TGCGCCAGCAGCCCTTTTACAGGGCCAGATACGCAGTATTTT. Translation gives CASSPFTGPDTQYF.